These 21 T cell receptor beta chains share one sample of origin, sequenced in a study of patients and donors after allogeneic stem cell transplantation. TCRdb called the RT-PCR reads again in MiXCR, with one record for every CDR3 protein. This table has 150,000 to 200,000 distinct CDR3 sequences, 24% appearing once. The sequenced material came from blood, either unsorted or a sorted T cell fraction (not recorded which). The receptor set was obtained from a human donor who was either an allogeneic HSCT recipient or a stem cell or donor lymphocyte infusion donor (not recorded which). It is not recorded whose cells these are; they may come from a transplant donor.

The chain combines TRBV10-3 with TRBJ2-1; 11 bases agree with TRBD2. The CDR3 runs to 15 residues. The trim removed 9 bases at V and 5 bases at J, leaving 9 bases unmatched. Germline V gene data show CDR1 as ENHRY and CDR2 as SYGVKD. The CDR3 loop is CAIGEPGLADNEQFF. For the CDR3, the DNA is TGTGCCATTGGGGAACCGGGACTAGCGGACAATGAGCAGTTCTTC.

The chain joins TRBV12-3 or TRBV12-4 to TRBJ2-3, with TRBD2 as a possible D gene (5 bases). V lost 3 bases to trimming and J lost 5 bases, with 6 bases between them. This CDR3 is 12 amino acids long. CDR3 DNA sequence: TGTGCCAGCAGTTTCGCGGGAGATACGCAGTATTTT. This gives the protein CASSFAGDTQYF.

The chain links TRBV7-9 to TRBJ1-5; D uncertain. V was shortened by 3 bases and J by 5 bases, with 11 bases between the two germline ends. This CDR3 has 14 residues. CDR1 is SEHNR, CDR2 FQNEAQ, per germline (reference sequence). This CDR3 reads CASSFLAVDQPQHF. In DNA, the CDR3 is TGTGCCAGCAGCTTCCTCGCTGTTGATCAGCCCCAGCATTTT.

The chain recombines TRBV7-6 with TRBJ2-2; a possible D gene is TRBD2 (6 bases). The germline CDR1 and CDR2 sequences are SGHVS and FNYEAQ. CDR3 length equals 14 residues. V was clipped by 6 bases and J by 2 bases, with 10 bases between them. CDR3 region: CASSRRANTGELFF. The CDR3 coding sequence is TGTGCCAGCAGTAGGAGGGCTAACACCGGGGAGCTGTTTTTT. The variable domain in full, completed from reference TRBV7-6 and TRBJ2-2, reads GAGVSQSPRYKVTKRGQDVALRCDPISGHVSLYWYRQALGQGPEFLTYFNYEAQQDKSGLPNDRFSAERPEGSISTLTIQRTEQRDSAMYRCASSRRANTGELFFGEGSRLTVL.

This clonotype has only a few counts. The V gene is TRBV5-6, the J gene TRBJ2-2, with D uncertain. Deletions cut 0 bases from V and 6 bases from J, with 9 bases between. The CDR3 spans 14 residues. The germline V gene has CDR1 SGHDT and CDR2 YYEEEE. The CDR3 loop is CASSLVDLAGELFF. The CDR3 nucleotides are TGTGCCAGCAGCTTGGTTGACCTCGCCGGGGAGCTGTTTTTT.

The V gene is TRBV20-1, the J gene TRBJ2-7; 8 positions match TRBD1. This CDR3 is 14 amino acids long. V gave up 3 bases and J gave up 5 bases; unmatched junction bases: 9. Germline-derived CDR1 and CDR2 are DFQATT and SNEGSKA (reference sequence). The CDR3 DNA sequence: TGCAGTGCTAGCGATGGTGGACAGGGCCACGAGCAGTACTTC. This translates into CSASDGGQGHEQYF.

The J gene is TRBJ2-3, the V gene TRBV7-2, with 7 bases identical to TRBD2. The CDR3 runs 15 residues. The J segment lost 6 bases and the V segment lost 3 bases, leaving 9 bases of the junction unmatched. Germline V gene lookup returns CDR1 SGHTA and CDR2 FQGNSA. The CDR3 here is CASSLFLAERDTQYF. The CDR3 DNA reads TGTGCCAGCAGCTTGTTCCTAGCGGAGCGGGATACGCAGTATTTT.

The rearrangement uses TRBV5-1 and TRBJ1-5; no reliable D call. This CDR3 is 15 amino acids long. CDR1 is SGHRS, CDR2 YFSETQ, per germline. V lost 4 bases to trimming and J lost 6 bases, with 17 bases between them. Here the CDR3 DNA reads TGCGCCAGCAGCCCGGGTGGTGGACTGGGTCAGCCCCAGCATTTT. Encoded protein: CASSPGGGLGQPQHF.

This clonotype appeared a few times. The V call is TRBV20-1, the J call TRBJ2-3; 9 bases map to TRBD1. The CDR3 sequence is 12 residues long. V dropped 5 bases and J dropped 4; count of bases not matched to a gene: 1. The germline CDR1 and CDR2 sequences are DFQATT and SNEGSKA (reference sequence). CDR3 in DNA: TGCAGTGCTCGGACAGGGGCAGATACGCAGTATTTT. This gives the protein CSARTGADTQYF.

This clonotype was seen a few times. The chain has TRBV18 and TRBJ2-1; weak D call: TRBD2 (6 bases). Trimming took off 5 bases at V and 0 bases at J, with 11 bases between the two ends. The germline CDR1 and CDR2 sequences are KGHSH and LQKENI. The CDR3 totals 15 residues. CDR3 sequence (DNA): TGTGCCAGCTCAACCAGCGGGTTCTCCTACAATGAGCAGTTCTTC. Translation: CASSTSGFSYNEQFF.

As concerns this clonotype: One end of the junction varies from germline; a read error may be responsible. The CDR3 loop reads CASSLSSTERETQYF. As DNA, the CDR3 is TGTGCTAGCAGCTTATCCTCAACAGAGCGAGAGACCCAGTACTTC. The chain is built from TRBV7-7 and TRBJ2-5; D remains unclear. Germline V gene sequence: CDR1 SSHAT, CDR2 FNYEAQ (reference sequence). This CDR3 has 15 residues.

This clonotype was seen more than once but under ten times. J is TRBJ1-1 and V is TRBV12-3 or TRBV12-4; 8 nucleotides match TRBD1. The CDR3 length is 16 residues. The trim removed 7 bases at V and 3 bases at J, leaving 13 bases unmatched. DNA of the CDR3: TGTGCCAGCAACCCTTGGCAGGGGGCCGTCTACACTGAAGCTTTCTTT. Translation: CASNPWQGAVYTEAFF.

V and J are TRBV21-1 and TRBJ1-5; TRBD1 was called by the table and not checked on the DNA. TRBV21-1 is given as a pseudogene. The CDR3 has 18 residues. The CDR3 region is CAIAAGPLTDLSNQPQHF. Written as DNA, the CDR3 is TGTGCCATCGCGGCCGGCCCCTTGACAGACCTTAGCAATCAGCCCCAGCATTTT.

V is TRBV12-5 and J is TRBJ2-1, with D possibly called TRBD1 or TRBD2 (6 bases each). Germline CDR1 and CDR2: LGHNT and FRNRAP. This CDR3 spans 19 amino acids. V gave up 0 bases and J gave up 2 bases, with 20 bases separating them. The CDR3 region is CASGLVPLGGLQPYNEQFF. DNA of the CDR3: TGTGCTAGTGGTTTGGTACCCCTGGGGGGCCTACAACCCTACAATGAGCAGTTCTTC.

This clonotype turned up a few times. This chain links TRBV7-9 with TRBJ1-4, with D unclear. Germline V gives CDR1 SEHNR, CDR2 FQNEAQ (reference sequence). The V end lost 4 bases, the J end lost 8 bases, and 17 bases lay between the germline ends. The CDR3 sequence is 15 residues long. CDR3 DNA: TGTGCCAGCAGCTCCCCAGATAGGATACGGGAAAAACTGTTTTTT. It encodes CASSSPDRIREKLFF.

The chain recombines TRBV5-1 with TRBJ1-4, with D unclear. The V and J ends lost 3 bases and 5 bases respectively, with 11 bases between them. The CDR3 length is 14 residues. Germline CDR1 and CDR2: SGHRS and YFSETQ. The CDR3 DNA reads TGCGCCAGCAGCTGGAGGCAAGGGAATGAAAAACTGTTTTTT. It encodes CASSWRQGNEKLFF.

This clonotype was seen a handful of times. The chain joins TRBV15 to TRBJ1-5; no definite D call. Trimming stripped 5 bases from V and 0 bases from J, with 14 bases between. The CDR3 covers 16 residues. Germline CDR1 LNHNV, CDR2 YYDKDF (reference sequence). CDR3 region: CATSPNGPYSNQPQHF. CDR3 nucleotide sequence: TGTGCCACCAGCCCGAATGGACCCTATAGCAATCAGCCCCAGCATTTT. The variable domain in full, completed from reference TRBV15 and TRBJ1-5, reads DAMVIQNPRYQVTQFGKPVTLSCSQTLNHNVMYWYQQKSSQAPKLLFHYYDKDFNNEADTPDNFQSRRPNTSFCFLDIRSPGLGDTAMYLCATSPNGPYSNQPQHFGDGTRLSIL.

This clonotype was found a few times. The chain recombines TRBV24-1 with TRBJ2-1, with a weak D call TRBD2 (6 bases). CDR3 length: 18 amino acids. V was cut by 0 bases and J by 0 bases, with 14 bases left in between. CDR1 KGHDR and CDR2 SFDVKD come from the germline V gene. CDR3 coding DNA: TGTGCCACCAGTGATTTGTATTCCGGGGGATTCTCCTACAATGAGCAGTTCTTC. It translates to CATSDLYSGGFSYNEQFF.

The chain uses TRBV6-2 or TRBV6-3 and TRBJ2-5; a weak D match, TRBD2 (5 bases). The germline gives CDR1 MNHEY, CDR2 SVGEGT. V shed 8 bases and J shed 0 bases, with 10 bases lying between them. The CDR3 runs 13 residues. Here the CDR3 reads CASQRRYQETQYF. The CDR3, as DNA: TGTGCCAGCCAACGGAGGTACCAAGAGACCCAGTACTTC.

This clonotype occurred a few times. J is TRBJ1-1 and V is TRBV29-1; no reliable D call. Germline V gene lookup returns CDR1 SQVTM and CDR2 ANQGSEA. This CDR3 is 11 amino acids long. The V end lost 7 bases, the J end lost 5 bases, and 11 bases lay between the germline ends. This CDR3 reads CSEVTGTEAFF. CDR3 coding DNA: TGCAGCGAAGTTACGGGGACTGAAGCTTTCTTT. Full variable domain (missing parts from reference TRBV29-1 and TRBJ1-1): SAVISQKPSRDICQRGTSLTIQCQVDSQVTMMFWYRQQPGQSLTLIATANQGSEATYESGFVIDKFPISRPNLTFSTLTVSNMSPEDSSIYLCSEVTGTEAFFGQGTRLTVV.

This clonotype has more than one count but fewer than ten. This rearrangement joins TRBV9 to TRBJ1-4; maybe TRBD1 (6 bases). Germline CDR1 is SGDLS and CDR2 is YYNGEE. The CDR3 loop spans 15 amino acids. Trimming shortened V by 0 bases and J by 7 bases, and 13 bases separated the two germline ends. The CDR3 DNA sequence: TGTGCCAGCAGCGTAGGTCAGGGGATTGGTGAAAAACTGTTTTTT. Translating gives CASSVGQGIGEKLFF.